These 26 T cell receptor beta chains were sequenced from one sample in a study of blood T cell repertoires in COVID-19. The method was immunoSEQ multiplex PCR; TCRdb's version includes in-frame clones alone and lacks a portion of them. In the table there are approximately 350,000 clones, 89% of which are singletons. The sample was peripheral blood. The receptors here all came from a woman in her thirties with COVID-19, enrolled during active disease.

The V gene is TRBV19, the J gene TRBJ2-4; D possibly corresponds to TRBD2 (6 bases). This CDR3 spans 16 amino acids. V was clipped by 4 bases and J by 0 bases, with 13 bases between them. Germline V gives CDR1 LNHDA, CDR2 SQIVND (reference sequence). CDR3 in amino acids: CASSTNGGLAKNIQYF. For the CDR3, the DNA is TGTGCCAGTAGTACGAACGGGGGTTTAGCCAAAAACATTCAGTACTTC.

The chain couples TRBV6-1 to TRBJ2-1; D gene unclear. This CDR3 contains 13 residues. Trimming shortened V by 1 base and J by 7 bases, and 8 bases separated the two germline ends. Germline lookup yields CDR1 MNHNS and CDR2 SASEGT. CDR3: CASSEGTRNEQFF. In nucleotides, the CDR3 is TGTGCCAGCAGTGAAGGAACTCGTAATGAGCAGTTCTTC.

This chain connects TRBV15 to TRBJ1-1, with D uncertain. Trimming removed 5 bases from V and 0 bases from J, with 13 bases in between. Germline assignment: CDR1 LNHNV and CDR2 YYDKDF (reference sequence). The CDR3 has 15 amino acids. Written as DNA, the CDR3 is TGTGCCACCAGCCCGAAGAAGACTATGAACACTGAAGCTTTCTTT. It translates to CATSPKKTMNTEAFF. Together with reference TRBV15 and TRBJ1-1, the CDR3 gives the full variable domain: DAMVIQNPRYQVTQFGKPVTLSCSQTLNHNVMYWYQQKSSQAPKLLFHYYDKDFNNEADTPDNFQSRRPNTSFCFLDIRSPGLGDTAMYLCATSPKKTMNTEAFFGQGTRLTVV.

V gene TRBV5-1 combines with J gene TRBJ2-2; D possibly corresponds to TRBD2 (6 bases). The CDR3 is 14 residues long. Trimming took off 4 bases at V and 7 bases at J, with 14 bases between the two ends. Germline V CDR1 and CDR2: SGHRS, YFSETQ. CDR3 in amino acids: CASSTGTLGGELFF. CDR3 DNA sequence: TGCGCCAGCAGCACCGGGACTTTAGGCGGGGAGCTGTTTTTT.

This rearrangement joins TRBV5-4 to TRBJ1-6; perhaps TRBD1 as D (6 bases). Trimming stripped 6 bases from V and 12 bases from J, with 25 bases between. The germline CDR1 and CDR2 sequences are SGHNT and YYREEE (reference sequence). The CDR3 consists of 16 residues. Here the CDR3 reads CASTPGGQSVFRPLHF. As DNA, the CDR3 is TGTGCCAGCACCCCAGGCGGACAGAGCGTCTTTCGACCCCTCCACTTT. The complete variable domain, with remaining parts taken from reference TRBV5-4 and TRBJ1-6, reads ETGVTQSPTHLIKTRGQQVTLRCSSQSGHNTVSWYQQALGQGPQFIFQYYREEENGRGNFPPRFSGLQFPNYSSELNVNALELDDSALYLCASTPGGQSVFRPLHFGNGTRLTVT.

The rearrangement links TRBV6-2 or TRBV6-3 to TRBJ1-4, with 11 bases lining up with TRBD1. V shed 5 bases, J shed 7 bases, and the junction held 3 bases outside the gene matches. The V gene's germline CDR1 is MNHEY and CDR2 SVGEGT. The CDR3 loop spans 14 amino acids. DNA of the CDR3: TGTGCCAGCAGTACCGGGACAGGGGGTGAAAAACTGTTTTTT. This translates into CASSTGTGGEKLFF.

V and J are TRBV6-5 and TRBJ2-1, with 7 bases lining up with TRBD2. The CDR3 is 15 residues long. Trimming took 11 bases from V and 0 from J; bases not matched to a gene: 10. Germline CDR1 MNHEY, CDR2 SVGAGI. CDR3 residues: CAGLILANSYNEQFF. In DNA, the CDR3 is TGTGCCGGCCTGATACTAGCGAACTCCTACAATGAGCAGTTCTTC.

This rearrangement joins TRBV19 to TRBJ2-3; 8 nucleotides line up with TRBD1. CDR1 is LNHDA, CDR2 SQIVND, per germline (reference sequence). CDR3 length: 18 residues. V lost 5 bases and J lost 1; bases outside the gene matches: 14. CDR3 region: CASSRRTGSSHRTDTQYF. CDR3 nucleotides: TGTGCCAGTAGTCGGCGGACAGGGTCTTCCCATCGCACAGATACGCAGTATTTT.

The rearrangement links TRBV13 to TRBJ2-1, with 11 positions matching TRBD2. CDR1 and CDR2 from the germline V gene are PRHDT and FYEKMQ (reference sequence). The CDR3 contains 16 residues. V was pared by 5 bases and J by 8 bases, with 11 bases of the junction left unmatched. The CDR3 sequence: CASSLPASGGLDEQFF. For the CDR3, the DNA is TGTGCCAGCAGCCTCCCGGCTAGCGGGGGGCTTGATGAGCAGTTCTTC.

This chain joins TRBV19 and TRBJ1-2; a weak D match, TRBD1 (5 bases). The CDR3 is 14 amino acids. V was cut by 10 bases and J by 4 bases, with 19 bases left in between. Germline-derived CDR1 and CDR2 are LNHDA and SQIVND (reference sequence). The CDR3 DNA reads TGTGCCACCCAATGGGGCCCCCGCGGCTATGGCTACACCTTC. Its translation: CATQWGPRGYGYTF.

V and J are TRBV28 and TRBJ2-7, with 11 bases identical to TRBD1. This CDR3 spans 17 amino acids. The V and J ends lost 3 bases and 0 bases, in that order; junction bases with no gene match: 7. In germline, CDR1 is MDHEN, CDR2 SYDVKM. In nucleotides, the CDR3 is TGTGCCAGCAGTTTGGCAAAGGGACAGGGGGTCTCCTACGAGCAGTACTTC. Translated: CASSLAKGQGVSYEQYF.

This clone was counted once. The chain has TRBV18 and TRBJ2-7; the match to TRBD2 covers 9 bases. Germline CDR1 is KGHSH and CDR2 is LQKENI. This CDR3 has 19 amino acids. V was clipped by 3 bases and J by 0 bases; unmatched bases: 15. The CDR3 is CASSPERGDGVLPSYEQYF. In DNA form, the CDR3 reads TGTGCCAGCTCACCCGAGCGGGGGGACGGGGTTCTGCCCTCCTACGAGCAGTACTTC.

The chain links TRBV2 to TRBJ1-2, with TRBD1 matching 9 bases. With V trimmed by 2 bases and J by 6 bases, 4 bases remained unmatched. Germline V gives CDR1 SNHLY, CDR2 FYNNEI. This CDR3 spans 14 amino acids. The chain's CDR3 is CASSERDRGDGYTF. The CDR3 bases are TGTGCCAGCAGTGAACGCGACAGGGGGGATGGCTACACCTTC.

V gene TRBV5-1 combines with J gene TRBJ1-3; TRBD1 matches 8 bases. J was trimmed by 2 bases and V by 4 bases; bases with no gene match: 11. Germline V gene lookup returns CDR1 SGHRS and CDR2 YFSETQ. The CDR3 covers 17 residues. The DNA for the CDR3 is TGCGCCAGCAGCAGAGAGTTGCCAGGGGGCACTGGAAACACCATATATTTT. Translated, it gives CASSRELPGGTGNTIYF. Complete variable domain (other parts from reference TRBV5-1 and TRBJ1-3): KAGVTQTPRYLIKTRGQQVTLSCSPISGHRSVSWYQQTPGQGLQFLFEYFSETQRNKGNFPGRFSGRQFSNSRSEMNVSTLELGDSALYLCASSRELPGGTGNTIYFGEGSWLTVV.

This clone was recorded once. This chain links TRBV4-1 with TRBJ1-4; D may be TRBD1 (5 bases). The V end lost 0 bases, the J end lost 8 bases, and 10 bases lay between the germline ends. CDR3 length equals 14 residues. Germline-derived CDR1 and CDR2 are MGHRA and YSYEKL. The CDR3 sequence: CASSQDQGWEKLFF. For the CDR3, the DNA is TGCGCCAGCAGCCAAGACCAGGGTTGGGAAAAACTGTTTTTT.

This chain links TRBV5-4 with TRBJ1-2, with a weak D call TRBD1 (5 bases). The germline gives CDR1 SGHNT, CDR2 YYREEE (reference sequence). V was trimmed by 4 bases and J by 6 bases, leaving 13 bases between them. This CDR3 contains 13 residues. The DNA of the CDR3 is TGTGCCAGCAGCGAGGTCGGGGGAGATGGCTACACCTTC. This encodes CASSEVGGDGYTF.

In its sample, this clone was seen a few times. The V call is TRBV25-1, the J call TRBJ2-5, with D possibly being TRBD2 (6 bases). Germline values: CDR1 MGHDK, CDR2 SYGVNS. Trimming removed 4 bases at V and 5 bases at J, with 14 bases between. This CDR3 has 14 amino acids. The CDR3 region is CASSVRERSETQYF. For the CDR3, the DNA is TGTGCCAGCAGTGTCCGGGAGAGGTCGGAGACCCAGTACTTC. The variable domain in full, completed from reference TRBV25-1 and TRBJ2-5, reads EADIYQTPRYLVIGTGKKITLECSQTMGHDKMYWYQQDPGMELHLIHYSYGVNSTEKGDLSSESTVSRIRTEHFPLTLESARPSHTSQYLCASSVRERSETQYFGPGTRLLVL.

V usage is TRBV28 and J usage is TRBJ1-4; D might be TRBD1 (6 bases). Trimming pared 6 bases from V and 12 bases from J, leaving 14 bases between. Germline V gives CDR1 MDHEN, CDR2 SYDVKM. This CDR3 spans 12 amino acids. CDR3 protein: CASRSRTAELFF. CDR3 nucleotide sequence: TGTGCCAGCAGATCCCGGACAGCCGAACTGTTTTTT.

The V gene is TRBV9, the J gene TRBJ2-2; a weak D match, TRBD2 (6 bases). The CDR3 is 15 residues long. V was cut by 4 bases and J by 5 bases, with 15 bases left in between. From germline, CDR1 is SGDLS and CDR2 YYNGEE. The CDR3 DNA follows: TGTGCCAGCAGCCCCCCCACGGAGGGTACCGGGGAGCTGTTTTTT. It translates to CASSPPTEGTGELFF. Combining the CDR3 with reference TRBV9 and TRBJ2-2 gives the whole variable domain DSGVTQTPKHLITATGQRVTLRCSPRSGDLSVYWYQQSLDQGLQFLIQYYNGEERAKGNILERFSAQQFPDLHSELNLSSLELGDSALYFCASSPPTEGTGELFFGEGSRLTVL.

This rearrangement joins TRBV6-5 to TRBJ2-6; D gene unclear. CDR3 length: 14 residues. V was cut by 4 bases and J by 2 bases, with 6 bases left in between. Germline V lookup: CDR1 MNHEY, CDR2 SVGAGI. The CDR3 region has the DNA TGTGCCAGCAGTTCATCCCCTGGGGCCAACGTCCTGACTTTC. Amino acid sequence: CASSSSPGANVLTF.

Notes on this clone: Likely a read error: the CDR3 ends without its conserved phenylalanine or tryptophan. The DNA is left out, because the CDR3 cannot be placed on it with certainty; the CDR3 is given as TCRdb lists it. The V call is TRBV19, the J call TRBJ1-2; the table's D gene call, TRBD1, was not cross checked with the DNA. Germline CDR1 reads LNHDA; CDR2 reads SQIVND (reference sequence). The CDR3 is made up of 12 amino acids, end residues included. CDR3 residues: CASSSSPGQQIS.

The V call is TRBV7-2, the J call TRBJ1-2; no reliable D call. The CDR3 runs 15 residues. V was shortened by 5 bases and J by 4 bases, with 17 bases between the two germline ends. Germline lookup yields CDR1 SGHTA and CDR2 FQGNSA. This CDR3 reads CASSQSPGVGYGYTF. The CDR3 region has the DNA TGTGCCAGCAGCCAGAGTCCCGGGGTAGGCTATGGCTACACCTTC.

This clone was seen only a few times. The chain employs TRBV7-8 and TRBJ2-7; D unclear. V was clipped by 1 base and J by 7 bases, with 17 bases between them. The germline CDR1 and CDR2 sequences are SGHVS and FQNEAQ. The CDR3 has 15 residues. For the CDR3, the DNA is TGTGCCAGCAGCTTAGGTACCGGTGTGGTCGGGGAGCAGTACGTC. This gives the protein CASSLGTGVVGEQYV.

This rearrangement joins TRBV13 to TRBJ2-1; 12 bases are shared with TRBD2. Trimming took 2 bases from V and 6 from J; bases not matched to a gene: 11. The CDR3 loop spans 18 amino acids. CDR1 and CDR2 (germline): PRHDT, FYEKMQ (reference sequence). CDR3: CASSLRTSGTFVFNEQFF. CDR3 DNA: TGTGCCAGCAGCTTAAGGACTAGCGGGACCTTCGTCTTCAATGAGCAGTTCTTC.

A remark on this clone: Other DNA sequences in this sample translate to the same CDR3. The V and J genes are TRBV12-3 or TRBV12-4 and TRBJ2-5; D gene ambiguous. The CDR3 length is 12 residues. The germline V and J ends were trimmed by 3 bases and 5 bases, with 7 bases remaining between them. The CDR3 loop reads CASSLIGETQYF. The CDR3 DNA reads TGTGCCAGCAGTTTGATCGGGGAGACCCAGTACTTC.

The J gene is TRBJ1-5, the V gene TRBV5-5; TRBD1 matches at 12 bases. The CDR3 spans 18 residues. Trimming cost V 5 bases and J 2 bases; bases outside gene matches: 11. Germline loops: CDR1 SGHKS, CDR2 YYEKEE (reference sequence). The CDR3 loop is CASSRRDRGQVGNQPQHF. CDR3 DNA: TGTGCCAGCAGTCGGCGGGACAGGGGGCAAGTGGGCAATCAGCCCCAGCATTTT.